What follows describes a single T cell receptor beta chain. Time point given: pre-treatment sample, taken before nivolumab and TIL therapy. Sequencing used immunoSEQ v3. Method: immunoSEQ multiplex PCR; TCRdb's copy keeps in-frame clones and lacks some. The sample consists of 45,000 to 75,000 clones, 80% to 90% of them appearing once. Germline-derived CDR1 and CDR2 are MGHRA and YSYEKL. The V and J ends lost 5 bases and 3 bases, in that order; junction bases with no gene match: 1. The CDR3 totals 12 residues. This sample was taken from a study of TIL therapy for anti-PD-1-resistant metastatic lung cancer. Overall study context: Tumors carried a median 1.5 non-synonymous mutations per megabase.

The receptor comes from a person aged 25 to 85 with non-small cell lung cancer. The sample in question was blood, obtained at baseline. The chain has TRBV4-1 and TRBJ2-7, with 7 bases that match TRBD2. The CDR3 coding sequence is TGCGCCAGCAGCGGCGGGGGCTACGAGCAGTACTTC. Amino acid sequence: CASSGGGYEQYF.